The 32 T cell receptor beta chains below all came from one sample that was sequenced in a study of immune evolution from preneoplasia to lung adenocarcinoma. Clones were sequenced by immunoSEQ multiplex PCR, and TCRdb holds only the in-frame ones, with some missing. The table shows roughly 4,000 clones, with about four fifths occurring only once. The source material was FFPE invasive lung adenocarcinoma tissue. These receptors came from a person between 65 and 80 years old with invasive lung adenocarcinoma.

The genes are TRBV30 and TRBJ1-3; D call uncertain. The CDR3 contains 14 residues. In germline, CDR1 is GTSNPN, CDR2 SVGIG (reference sequence). Trimming shortened V by 4 bases and J by 4 bases, and 14 bases separated the two germline ends. The CDR3, as DNA: TGTGCCTGGACCCTTCGCACGACGGGAAACACCATATATTTT. Translation gives CAWTLRTTGNTIYF.

This chain links TRBV19 with TRBJ2-1; no clear D gene. Trimming removed 5 bases at V and 3 bases at J, with 8 bases between. This CDR3 is built from 13 residues. Germline-derived CDR1 and CDR2 are LNHDA and SQIVND (reference sequence). The CDR3: CASSQAIYNEQFF. The CDR3 nucleotides are TGTGCCAGTAGTCAGGCCATCTACAATGAGCAGTTCTTC.

This sequence joins TRBV11-1 and TRBJ2-3; the match to TRBD2 covers 9 bases. The CDR3 length is 19 residues. Germline V gives CDR1 SGHAT, CDR2 FQDESV (reference sequence). J gave up 3 bases and V 1 base, and 14 bases lay outside the gene matches. As DNA, the CDR3 is TGTGCCAGCAGCTTAGACACGGTTGATCTAGCGGGAAATACAGATACGCAGTATTTT. This codes for CASSLDTVDLAGNTDTQYF.

This clone appeared a few times. The J gene is TRBJ2-3, the V gene TRBV4-2; D not resolved. The CDR3 is made up of 15 amino acids. Germline V gene lookup returns CDR1 LGHNA and CDR2 YNFKEQ. Trimming shortened V by 0 bases and J by 3 bases, and 10 bases separated the two germline ends. The CDR3 coding sequence is TGTGCCAGCAGCCAAGATTCTGAGATGACAGATACGCAGTATTTT. Translation gives CASSQDSEMTDTQYF.

The V gene is TRBV28, the J gene TRBJ2-1, with 7 bases lining up with TRBD1. This CDR3 is 15 amino acids long. From germline, CDR1 is MDHEN and CDR2 SYDVKM. V lost 8 bases, J lost 3 bases, and 10 bases stayed unmatched. The CDR3 loop is CASRGLTGSYNEQFF. CDR3 nucleotides: TGTGCCAGCCGGGGTCTGACAGGGAGCTACAATGAGCAGTTCTTC.

V is TRBV19 and J is TRBJ2-7, with 12 bases aligning to TRBD1. CDR1 and CDR2 (germline): LNHDA, SQIVND (reference sequence). The CDR3 covers 14 residues. With V trimmed by 6 bases and J by 4 bases, 4 bases remained unmatched. In DNA form, the CDR3 reads TGTGCCAGTAGGCCGGGACAGGGGGCATACGAGCAGTACTTC. Protein product: CASRPGQGAYEQYF.

The chain recombines TRBV15 with TRBJ2-5, with TRBD2 matching over 9 bases. The CDR3 consists of 14 residues. V shed 1 base, J shed 4 bases, and the junction held 1 base outside the gene matches. The V gene's germline CDR1 is LNHNV and CDR2 YYDKDF (reference sequence). CDR3 amino acids: CATSRATSGETQYF. In DNA, the CDR3 is TGTGCCACCAGCAGAGCGACTAGCGGAGAGACCCAGTACTTC.

The chain uses TRBV28 and TRBJ1-1, with D maybe TRBD1 (5 bases). Per germline, CDR1 MDHEN and CDR2 SYDVKM. Between the trimmed V and J ends, which lost 11 bases and 1 base, there was a span of 11 bases. The CDR3 sequence is 12 residues long. As DNA, the CDR3 is TGTGCCTTGTCCAGGGCGAACACTGAAGCTTTCTTT. This encodes CALSRANTEAFF.

This chain uses TRBV9 with TRBJ2-1, with D possibly TRBD2 on 6 matching bases. There are 13 residues in the CDR3. Trimming took off 0 bases at V and 10 bases at J, with 11 bases between the two ends. Germline CDR1 SGDLS, CDR2 YYNGEE. CDR3 DNA: TGTGCCAGCAGCGTAGTGGAGGGTCGGGAGCAGTTCTTC. Protein: CASSVVEGREQFF.

The chain couples TRBV23-1 to TRBJ2-7, with TRBD2 as a possible D gene (6 bases). Being an ORF, TRBV23-1 has a function that is uncertain. This CDR3 is 15 amino acids long. Deletions cut 6 bases from V and 2 bases from J, with 17 bases between. DNA for the CDR3: TGCGCCAGCAGATTTGGCGGGATAGACCCCTACGAGCAGTACTTC. It specifies CASRFGGIDPYEQYF.

The chain joins TRBV6-1 to TRBJ2-7, with 9 nucleotides matching TRBD2. J gave up 1 base and V 3 bases, and 7 bases lay outside the gene matches. CDR3 length: 16 residues. Germline V gene sequence: CDR1 MNHNS, CDR2 SASEGT. The CDR3 is CASSDISGRKSYEQYF. The CDR3 DNA reads as TGTGCCAGCAGTGACATAAGCGGGAGGAAATCCTACGAGCAGTACTTC.

V is TRBV30 and J is TRBJ1-2, with a tentative D call TRBD1 (6 bases). V lost 2 bases, J lost 5 bases, and 12 bases lay in between. Germline loops: CDR1 GTSNPN, CDR2 SVGIG (reference sequence). This CDR3 has 13 amino acids. The CDR3 DNA follows: TGTGCCTGGAGTATGGACAGTCGGTATGGCTACACCTTC. Translated: CAWSMDSRYGYTF. Complete variable domain (other parts from reference TRBV30 and TRBJ1-2): SQTIHQWPATLVQPVGSPLSLECTVEGTSNPNLYWYRQAAGRGLQLLFYSVGIGQISSEVPQNLSASRPQDRQFILSSKKLLLSDSGFYLCAWSMDSRYGYTFGSGTRLTVV.

This clone occurred a few times. The chain uses TRBV6-5 and TRBJ2-7; 7 bases line up with TRBD1. The CDR3 sequence is 15 residues long. Losses at the gene ends were 3 bases for V and 7 bases for J; bases not matched to a gene: 12. CDR1 and CDR2 (germline): MNHEY, SVGAGI. This CDR3 reads CASSYGGLETGEQYF. In DNA, the CDR3 is TGTGCCAGCAGTTATGGGGGCCTAGAGACAGGGGAGCAGTACTTC.

V usage is TRBV6-5 and J usage is TRBJ2-4; D may be TRBD1 (7 bases). Trimming removed 6 bases at V and 6 bases at J, with 18 bases between. This CDR3 has 15 residues. The germline V gene encodes CDR1 MNHEY and CDR2 SVGAGI. The CDR3 coding sequence is TGTGCCAGCAGCGAGGGCGGGACAGTGGGAAACATTCAGTACTTC. Residues: CASSEGGTVGNIQYF.

This clone has only a few counts. The CDR3 reads CASSFTPNTEAFF. The CDR3 DNA is TGTGCCAGCAGTTTCACCCCGAACACTGAAGCTTTCTTT. The V gene is TRBV9, the J gene TRBJ1-1; D gene ambiguous. Germline assignment: CDR1 SGDLS and CDR2 YYNGEE. This CDR3 has 13 amino acids. V was clipped by 5 bases and J by 1 base, with 9 bases between them.

The sample holds one count of this clone. CDR3 in amino acids: CASSEAITGGSTDTQYF. CDR3 sequence (DNA): TGTGCCAGCAGTGAAGCGATAACAGGGGGGAGCACAGATACGCAGTATTTT. The chain has TRBV6-1 and TRBJ2-3; TRBD1 matches at 8 bases. This CDR3 region has 17 residues. Germline CDR1 reads MNHNS; CDR2 reads SASEGT. Trimming cost V 0 bases and J 0 bases; bases outside gene matches: 5.

J is TRBJ2-3 and V is TRBV19; 7 bases fit TRBD2. The CDR3 has 15 amino acids. J was trimmed by 0 bases and V by 3 bases; bases with no gene match: 3. In germline, CDR1 is LNHDA, CDR2 SQIVND (reference sequence). Here the CDR3 reads CASSIGAGSTDTQYF. In DNA, the CDR3 is TGTGCCAGTAGTATTGGAGCGGGAAGCACAGATACGCAGTATTTT.

The V gene is TRBV28, the J gene TRBJ1-4, with D hard to call. CDR1 and CDR2 (germline): MDHEN, SYDVKM. The V end was cut by 5 bases, the J end by 0 bases, with 10 bases between. The CDR3 has 15 amino acids. CDR3 nucleotides: TGTGCCAGCAGTGAATGGATTACAACTAATGAAAAACTGTTTTTT. Protein product: CASSEWITTNEKLFF.

The chain combines TRBV30 with TRBJ1-1; D is ambiguous. V dropped 5 bases and J dropped 6 bases, with 16 bases sitting between them. Per the germline V gene, CDR1 is GTSNPN and CDR2 is SVGIG (reference sequence). The CDR3 is made up of 13 amino acids. The CDR3 is CAWALGLKAEAFF. The CDR3 DNA reads TGTGCCTGGGCCCTTGGGCTTAAGGCTGAAGCTTTCTTT. The full variable domain, with the rest looked up from reference TRBV30 and TRBJ1-1, is SQTIHQWPATLVQPVGSPLSLECTVEGTSNPNLYWYRQAAGRGLQLLFYSVGIGQISSEVPQNLSASRPQDRQFILSSKKLLLSDSGFYLCAWALGLKAEAFFGQGTRLTVV.

The CDR3 DNA sequence: TGTGCCAGCTGGAAAGACAGGGAAGCTTTCTTT. As protein: CASWKDREAFF. The V call is TRBV25-1, the J call TRBJ1-1; the D gene is possibly TRBD1 (6 bases). The CDR3 runs to 11 residues. The germline gives CDR1 MGHDK, CDR2 SYGVNS. V was pared by 8 bases and J by 8 bases, with 12 bases between.

In the case of this clone: The germline gene is not matched at one end of the junction; a read error may be the cause. This sequence joins TRBV7-7 and TRBJ2-3; tentatively, D is TRBD2 (6 bases). The length of the CDR3 is 15 residues. Germline V gene data show CDR1 as SSHAT and CDR2 as FNYEAQ (reference sequence). The CDR3 DNA sequence: TGTGCTAGCAGCTCTTCTCGCGACGGGAGCGATACGCAGTATTTT. Translating it yields CASSSSRDGSDTQYF.

The gene calls are TRBV4-1 and TRBJ2-7; 8 positions agree with TRBD2. Trimming at V came to 0 bases and at J to 4 bases, leaving 8 bases not matched to a gene. This CDR3 contains 16 residues. Germline values: CDR1 MGHRA, CDR2 YSYEKL. The CDR3 DNA sequence: TGCGCCAGCAGCCAAGAGACCGGGAGGGCCGTGTACGAGCAGTACTTC. Protein: CASSQETGRAVYEQYF.

The chain has TRBV6-1 and TRBJ2-7; 8 bases fit TRBD2. With 6 bases clipped from V and 3 bases from J, the junction kept 7 bases outside the gene matches. The CDR3 has 14 residues. The V gene's germline CDR1 is MNHNS and CDR2 SASEGT. The CDR3 sequence: CASSREGGSYEQYF. CDR3 coding DNA: TGTGCCAGCAGCCGGGAGGGCGGTAGCTACGAGCAGTACTTC.

The J gene is TRBJ1-4, the V gene TRBV18; D unresolved. Germline CDR1 KGHSH, CDR2 LQKENI. The V end was cut by 5 bases, the J end by 9 bases, with 7 bases between. The CDR3 loop spans 11 amino acids. The CDR3 DNA reads TGTGCCAGCTCAGAGAATAAAAAACTGTTTTTT. It yields the protein CASSENKKLFF.

The chain employs TRBV27 and TRBJ2-7; D unclear. The V end lost 6 bases, the J end lost 2 bases, and 17 bases lay between the germline ends. CDR3 length: 15 amino acids. The germline V gene encodes CDR1 MNHEY and CDR2 SMNVEV (reference sequence). DNA of the CDR3: TGTGCCAGCAGCCCTTTTGCAGTCCCAACCTACGAGCAGTACTTC. It translates to CASSPFAVPTYEQYF.

The rearrangement uses TRBV30 and TRBJ2-7, with TRBD1 matching over 8 bases. Germline V CDR1 and CDR2: GTSNPN, SVGIG (reference sequence). V was pared by 3 bases and J by 3 bases, with 10 bases of the junction left unmatched. CDR3 length equals 15 residues. This chain's CDR3 is CAWRSLETGDYEQYF. The CDR3, as DNA: TGTGCCTGGAGGTCCCTAGAGACAGGGGACTACGAGCAGTACTTC.

This clone was seen only a few times. V gene TRBV4-1 combines with J gene TRBJ2-5; unclear D gene. CDR1 is MGHRA, CDR2 YSYEKL, per germline. Trimming removed 1 base at V and 1 base at J, with 4 bases between. This CDR3 contains 13 residues. CDR3 amino acids: CASSQGGQETQYF. CDR3 bases: TGCGCCAGCAGCCAAGGGGGCCAAGAGACCCAGTACTTC.

V usage is TRBV6-5 and J usage is TRBJ2-7; perhaps TRBD1 as D (6 bases). V was cut by 5 bases and J by 3 bases, with 11 bases left in between. CDR1 is MNHEY, CDR2 SVGAGI, per germline. This CDR3 region has 13 residues. The CDR3 coding sequence is TGTGCCAGCAGTATGACAGGCTTCTACGAGCAGTACTTC. Its translation is CASSMTGFYEQYF.

This rearrangement joins TRBV28 to TRBJ1-4, with D maybe TRBD1 (5 bases). CDR1 MDHEN and CDR2 SYDVKM come from the germline V gene. Trimming shortened V by 7 bases and J by 8 bases, and 20 bases separated the two germline ends. The CDR3 covers 15 residues. For the CDR3, the DNA is TGTGCCAGCACCGTTCCGCAGGGAGGGAAGGAAAAACTGTTTTTT. This translates into CASTVPQGGKEKLFF.

The chain employs TRBV4-1 and TRBJ2-3; D gene uncertain. V was cut by 3 bases and J by 6 bases, with 7 bases left in between. Germline lookup yields CDR1 MGHRA and CDR2 YSYEKL. The CDR3 has 12 residues. CDR3 region: CASSQGSDTQYF. CDR3 coding DNA: TGCGCCAGCAGCCAGGGATCGGATACGCAGTATTTT.

The chain uses TRBV27 and TRBJ1-5; TRBD1 agrees at 8 bases. The germline V gene encodes CDR1 MNHEY and CDR2 SMNVEV (reference sequence). J gave up 4 bases and V 6 bases, and 5 bases lay outside the gene matches. This CDR3 comprises 14 residues. The CDR3 loop reads CASRPGQDNQPQHF. The CDR3, as DNA: TGTGCCAGCAGGCCGGGACAGGATAATCAGCCCCAGCATTTT.

DNA for the CDR3: TGTGCCAGCAGCCCCGGGCCCTACGAGCAGTACTTC. It specifies CASSPGPYEQYF. This rearrangement joins TRBV7-9 to TRBJ2-7, with D uncertain. Germline V CDR1 and CDR2: SEHNR, FQNEAQ (reference sequence). V lost 5 bases and J lost 2, with 7 bases in between. This CDR3 is 12 amino acids long.